This T cell receptor (beta chain) was documented in a study of identical twins (dated by TCRdb to 2016 to 2017). With respect to the entire study: To test whether fetal clonotypes persist, this study deep-sequenced TCR alpha and beta repertoires from monozygotic twins, from unrelated adults of various ages, and from cord blood. Replicate twin experiments were performed at different times using different library preparation protocols to rule out contamination. Broader findings and caveats from the paper: In beta out-of-frame sequences, excess twin sharing was weaker, because having fewer shared sequences lowered the signal-to-noise ratio. Abundant cord blood beta clonotypes carried fewer insertions; young adult naive repertoires showed a weaker similar trend, while memory repertoires showed none. Invariant T cells such as MAIT and iNKT could partly confound zero-insertion analyses, though diverse VJ usage argued against this for most clonotypes. Compared with coincidental sharing between unrelated individuals, an excess of low generation-probability sequences was observed among out-of-frame TCR alpha sequences shared between twins. Out-of-frame TCR alpha sharing in monozygotic twins was systematically underestimated by recombination models, whereas sharing between unrelated individuals was in agreement with the recombination models. Because the same donors could not be followed over many years, conclusions were based on cross-sectional statistical analysis.

Every donor was a healthy Caucasian. Three pairs of female monozygotic twins, all aged about 18 to 29 years, made up the twin cohort. Positive isolation kits from Invitrogen were used to isolate the CD4+ and CD8+ T cell populations. The library was built by means of 5' RACE. The data were produced on an Illumina HiSeq 2000. A universal primer binding site was added through template switching, and the final cDNA carried a unique molecular identifier so that TCR cDNA molecules could be counted accurately. Specific primers in the conserved constant-segment region were used to synthesize first-strand cDNA for the TCR alpha and beta chains. To control for contamination, every cDNA library carried two barcodes: a SMART-Mk sample barcode plus Illumina barcodes. TruSeq adapter sequences along with Illumina sample barcodes were introduced in two successive PCR steps. TCR alpha and beta cDNA libraries were sequenced on the Illumina HiSeq platform with custom primers. The paper's data handling went like this. MiGEC processed the raw reads to extract unique molecular identifiers, while MiXCR was used to determine the CDR3 positions. For each individual, recombination models were inferred using an EM algorithm with the repgenHMM and IGoR tools. The analysis of shared clonotypes was done with the tcR package in R, with sharing normalized by the product of cloneset sizes. Out-of-frame nonproductive sequences were analyzed to study raw recombination free of thymic and clonal selection effects. TCRdb reworked the public reads: Q25 trimming with fastp, MiXCR clone assembly, productive beta chains retained. Rows are unified per CDR3 protein, each entry keeping the most common DNA and genes. The authors' filters were not applied to this entry. Counted in this sample were around 250,000 distinct CDR3 sequences; under 8.5% of them appeared once. Roughly 15% of the sample belongs to the ten largest clones.

This clonotype was found a few times. It has no known antigen specificity. The input lacks base qualities; no much larger clone sits a single base away. The CDR3 runs 18 amino acids, cysteine and phenylalanine included. This entry keeps only the CDR3 DNA: 54 bases, framed from base 1. The germline V gene (reference sequence) specifies SGHAT as CDR1 and FQDESV as CDR2. V loses 3 bases at its end and J loses 4 bases; junction bases beyond the gene matches: 14. The same data also went into a second study, on T cells expressing NK-cell markers. Taken from the second paper: Roughly 8 donors provided sorted CD3+CD56+NKG2C+, CD3+CD56+NKG2C- and CD3+CD56-NKG2C+ T-cell subsets, whose TCR beta-chain repertoires were profiled. Of the eight sequenced donors, seven were found to be HCMV-seropositive and one was found to be HCMV-seronegative. In several experiments an anti-gammadeltaTCR antibody was added to restrict sorting to alphabetaTCR-expressing T cells. In several donors, the dominant CD3+CD56+NKG2C+ clonotypes were found to rank among the top 10 CD8+ clonotypes and to make up about 1.0-7.0% of CD8+ T cells. Those dominant clonotypes were again the most abundant among CD3+CD56-NKG2C+ cells in a handful of donors, at roughly 25-60.1%. It remained unclear whether the expanded NKG2C-expressing T cell clones were specific for HCMV antigens. Randomly selected healthy volunteers, three men and five women, were used as the eight sequenced donors. To determine HCMV serostatus, a commercial ELISA kit was used to detect HCMV-specific IgG in serum. MIGEC was used to demultiplex reads and group reads by UMI, and MiTCR was used to assemble and quantify clonotypes. To exclude erroneous sequences, any TCR cDNA sequence not supported by at least two reads was discarded. Downstream repertoire analysis used the tcR package, and clonotypes were matched across fractions by CDR3 nucleotide sequence plus V segment. VDJmatch was used to annotate antigen specificity against VDJdb, with one amino acid substitution in CDR3 permitted.

The rearrangement joined TRBV11-1 to TRBJ2-3; TRBD2 aligns with 9 central bases. The sequenced material came from CD8+ T cells sorted from blood. This sequence was found in a woman aged 18-35 years in good health. In nucleotide form, the sequence is TGTGCCAGCAGCTTGGGTTCTGCGGGGGGGCTTTTTGCAGATACGCAGTATTTT. It is translated as CASSLGSAGGLFADTQYF.